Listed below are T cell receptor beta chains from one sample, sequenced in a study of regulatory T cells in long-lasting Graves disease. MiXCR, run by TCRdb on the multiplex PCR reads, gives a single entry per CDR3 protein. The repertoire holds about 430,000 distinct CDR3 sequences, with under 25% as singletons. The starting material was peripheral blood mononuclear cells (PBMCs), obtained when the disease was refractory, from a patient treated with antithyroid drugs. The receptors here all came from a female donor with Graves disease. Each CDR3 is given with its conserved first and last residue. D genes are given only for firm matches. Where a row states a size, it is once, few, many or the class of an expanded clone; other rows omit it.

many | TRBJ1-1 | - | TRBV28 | CASSSYPRQLEAFF | TGTGCCAGCAGTTCATACCCGCGCCAGCTTGAAGCTTTCTTT
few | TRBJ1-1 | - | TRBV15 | CATSRDYGRNTEAFF | TGTGCCACCAGCAGAGATTACGGACGGAACACTGAAGCTTTCTTT
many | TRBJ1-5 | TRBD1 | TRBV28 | CASSSLVGQDFYQPQHF | TGTGCCAGCAGTTCGCTCGTGGGACAGGACTTCTATCAGCCCCAGCATTTT
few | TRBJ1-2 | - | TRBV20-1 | CSASGDGYTF | TGCAGTGCTAGTGGGGATGGCTACACCTTC
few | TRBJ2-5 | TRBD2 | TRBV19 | CANRTSGSPQETQYF | TGTGCCAACAGGACTAGCGGGAGCCCGCAAGAGACCCAGTACTTC
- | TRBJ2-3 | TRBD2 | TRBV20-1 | CSARIAGGHSDTQYF | TGCAGTGCTAGGATAGCGGGAGGGCATTCAGATACGCAGTATTTT
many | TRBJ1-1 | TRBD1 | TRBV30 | CAWSADRATEAFF | TGTGCCTGGAGCGCTGACAGGGCCACTGAAGCTTTCTTT
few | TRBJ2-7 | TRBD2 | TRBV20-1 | CSASRLATYEQYF | TGCAGTGCTAGTCGACTAGCTACCTACGAGCAGTACTTC
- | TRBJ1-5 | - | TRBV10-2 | CASRKDRSNQPQHF | TGCGCCAGCAGGAAGGATAGGAGCAATCAGCCCCAGCATTTT
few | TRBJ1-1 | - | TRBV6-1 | CASSEGLLILEAFF | TGTGCCAGCAGTGAGGGGTTACTCATCCTCGAAGCTTTCTTT
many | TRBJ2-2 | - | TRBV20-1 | CSARDLGGKESTGELFF | TGCAGTGCTAGAGATCTAGGCGGGAAGGAATCCACCGGGGAGCTGTTTTTT
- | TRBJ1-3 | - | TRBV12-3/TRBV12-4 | CASSDLGPGNTIYF | TGTGCCAGCAGTGACCTGGGCCCTGGAAACACCATATATTTT
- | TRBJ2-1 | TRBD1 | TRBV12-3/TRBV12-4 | CASSFKTGDISSYNEQFF | TGTGCCAGCAGTTTTAAAACAGGGGACATTTCGTCCTACAATGAGCAGTTCTTC
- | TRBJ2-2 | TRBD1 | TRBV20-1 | CSAGGQGAVGELFF | TGCAGTGCAGGGGGACAGGGGGCTGTCGGGGAGCTGTTTTTT
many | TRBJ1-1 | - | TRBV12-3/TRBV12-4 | CASSLRRGTEAFF | TGTGCCAGCAGCCTACGAAGAGGAACTGAAGCTTTCTTT
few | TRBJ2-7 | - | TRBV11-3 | CAGSLSRVSEQYF | TGTGCCGGCAGCTTAAGTCGCGTATCCGAGCAGTACTTC
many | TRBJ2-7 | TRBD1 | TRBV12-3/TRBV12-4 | CASSFRDRVTSEQYF | TGTGCCAGCAGTTTCCGGGACAGGGTCACATCCGAGCAGTACTTC
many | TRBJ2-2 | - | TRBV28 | CASSTGTHTGELFF | TGTGCCAGCAGTACTGGGACTCACACCGGGGAGCTGTTTTTT
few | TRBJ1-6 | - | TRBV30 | CAWTDSGKAYNSPLHF | TGTGCCTGGACCGACTCGGGGAAGGCGTATAATTCACCCCTCCACTTT
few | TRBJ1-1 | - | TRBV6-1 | CASNLLPGDPNTEAFF | TGTGCCAGCAACCTCCTCCCCGGGGACCCGAACACTGAAGCTTTCTTT
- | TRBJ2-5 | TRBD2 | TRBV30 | CACSKTRTSGSQETQYF | TGTGCCTGTTCGAAGACAAGGACTAGCGGGAGCCAAGAGACCCAGTACTTC
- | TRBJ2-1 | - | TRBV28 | CASSLDTLYNEQFF | TGTGCCAGCAGTTTAGACACCCTCTACAATGAGCAGTTCTTC
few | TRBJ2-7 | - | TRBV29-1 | CSARRDTLPYEQYF | TGCAGCGCTCGCCGGGACACCCTGCCCTACGAGCAGTACTTC
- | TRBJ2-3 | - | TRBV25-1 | CASSRGQDAQYF | TGTGCCAGCAGTCGTGGGCAGGACGCGCAGTATTTT
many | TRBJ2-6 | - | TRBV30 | CAWSKNSGANVLTF | TGTGCCTGGAGTAAAAACTCTGGGGCCAACGTCCTGACTTTC
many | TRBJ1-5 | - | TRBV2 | CASSAARQPQHF | TGTGCCAGCAGCGCCGCGCGTCAGCCCCAGCATTTT
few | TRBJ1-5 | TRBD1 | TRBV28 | CASRIQGLANQPQHF | TGTGCCAGCAGGATACAGGGGTTAGCAAATCAGCCCCAGCATTTT
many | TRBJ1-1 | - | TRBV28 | CASSSQGSMNTEAFF | TGTGCCAGCAGTTCGCAGGGGAGCATGAACACTGAAGCTTTCTTT
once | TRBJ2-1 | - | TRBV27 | CASSHRFLDEQFF | TGTGCCAGCAGCCATCGGTTCTTAGATGAGCAGTTCTTC
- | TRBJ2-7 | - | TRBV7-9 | CASSLLTGSSYEQYF | TGTGCCAGCAGCTTACTAACCGGGTCGTCCTACGAGCAGTACTTC
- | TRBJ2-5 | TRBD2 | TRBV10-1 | CASSESRLAGTSGTQYF | TGCGCCAGCAGTGAGTCGAGACTAGCGGGCACCTCGGGGACCCAGTACTTC
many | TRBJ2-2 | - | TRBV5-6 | CASSDGRRGGGELFF | TGTGCCAGCAGCGACGGGAGAAGGGGGGGCGGGGAGCTGTTTTTT
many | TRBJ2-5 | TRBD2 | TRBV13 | CASSFSGGSMRETQYF | TGTGCCAGCAGCTTCTCCGGCGGGAGTATGCGGGAGACCCAGTACTTC
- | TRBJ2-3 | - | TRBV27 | CASSRVAPSTDTQYF | TGTGCCAGCAGTAGGGTAGCGCCCTCCACAGATACGCAGTATTTT
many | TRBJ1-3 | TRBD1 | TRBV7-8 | CASSSQVGQGPKRAIYF | TGTGCCAGCAGCTCCCAAGTGGGACAGGGTCCGAAAAGGGCCATATATTTT
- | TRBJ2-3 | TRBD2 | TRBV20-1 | CSARDPAGESDTQYF | TGCAGTGCTAGAGATCCAGCGGGAGAATCGGATACGCAGTATTTT
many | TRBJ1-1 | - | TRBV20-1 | CSASPWPGNTEAFF | TGCAGTGCTAGCCCCTGGCCAGGGAACACTGAAGCTTTCTTT
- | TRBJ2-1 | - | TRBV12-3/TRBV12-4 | CASSSGWHEQFF | TGTGCCAGCAGTTCCGGGTGGCATGAGCAGTTCTTC
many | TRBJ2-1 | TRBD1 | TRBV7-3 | CASSSTGTGQGNEQFF | TGTGCCAGCAGCTCAACCGGGACAGGGCAAGGCAATGAGCAGTTCTTC
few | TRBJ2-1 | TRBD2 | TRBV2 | CASTRLAGVNNEQFF | TGTGCCAGCACTCGGTTAGCGGGAGTAAACAATGAGCAGTTCTTC